The clone carrying this T cell receptor beta chain occurred a few times. In the original processing: Reference gene primer amplification gave nucleated cell count estimates. Profiled with immunoSEQ multiplex PCR; TCRdb holds only in-frame clones, not every one. V and J calls plus clone size are reproduced from that table; the DNA served to infer D and trimming. Of hundreds of thousands of clones listed, 75% to 90% are singletons. The data originate from a study of blood T cell repertoires in COVID-19. The overall study: Collection of acute and convalescent COVID-19 samples took place in the United States, Italy and Spain. The analysed material was cDNA or gDNA that came from T cells, B-cell-depleted T cells, or PBMCs.

The CDR3 covers 16 residues. CDR1 is KGHSH, CDR2 LQKENI, per germline. V dropped 1 base and J dropped 6; count of bases not matched to a gene: 5. Sample: peripheral blood. The rearrangement uses TRBV18 and TRBJ1-5, with 11 bases aligning to TRBD1. This TCR came from a woman aged 25 to 39 with active or convalescent COVID-19. The CDR3 region has the DNA TGTGCCAGCTCACCACTGGGACAGGGGGTTGGTCAGCCCCAGCATTTT. Residues: CASSPLGQGVGQPQHF. The variable domain in full, with the rest retrieved from reference TRBV18 and TRBJ1-5, is NAGVMQNPRHLVRRRGQEARLRCSPMKGHSHVYWYRQLPEEGLKFMVYLQKENIIDESGMPKERFSAEFPKEGPSILRIQQVVRGDSAAYFCASSPLGQGVGQPQHFGDGTRLSIL.